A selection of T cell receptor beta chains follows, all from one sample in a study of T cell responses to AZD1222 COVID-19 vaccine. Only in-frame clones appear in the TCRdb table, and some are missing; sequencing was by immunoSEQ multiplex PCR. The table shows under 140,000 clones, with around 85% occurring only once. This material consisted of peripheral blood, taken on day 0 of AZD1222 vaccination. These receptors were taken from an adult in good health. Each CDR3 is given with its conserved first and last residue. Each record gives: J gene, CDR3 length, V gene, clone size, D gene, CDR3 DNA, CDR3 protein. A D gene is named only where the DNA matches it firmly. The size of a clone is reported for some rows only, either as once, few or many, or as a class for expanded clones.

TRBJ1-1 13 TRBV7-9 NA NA TGTGCCAGCAGCCTCGGGACTAACACTGAAGCTTTCTTT CASSLGTNTEAFF
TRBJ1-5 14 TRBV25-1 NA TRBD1 TGTGCCAGCAGTGACCGGGACAGCATGCGGCCCCAGCATTTT CASSDRDSMRPQHF
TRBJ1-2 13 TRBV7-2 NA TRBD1 TGTGCCAGCAGCTCCGGACAGGACCGGGGCTACACCTTC CASSSGQDRGYTF
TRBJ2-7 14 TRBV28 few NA TGTGCCAGCAGTTTTTCGCAGGCGTCCTACGAGCAGTACTTC CASSFSQASYEQYF
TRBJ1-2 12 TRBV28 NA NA TGTGCCAGCAGCCGGTTAAACTATGGCTACACCTTC CASSRLNYGYTF
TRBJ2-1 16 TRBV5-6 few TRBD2 TGTGCCAGCAGCTATTCGACTAGCGGGGAAAACAATGAGCAGTTCTTC CASSYSTSGENNEQFF
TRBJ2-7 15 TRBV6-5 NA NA TGTGCCAGCAGTTACTCGGCCAGTAACTCCTACGAGCAGTACTTC CASSYSASNSYEQYF
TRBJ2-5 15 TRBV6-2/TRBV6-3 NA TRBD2 TGTGCCAGCAGTTATGCGCTAGCGGGAGGTGAGACCCAGTACTTC CASSYALAGGETQYF
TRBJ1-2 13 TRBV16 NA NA TGTGCCAGCAGCCATGGGGCGCGCTATGGCTACACCTTC CASSHGARYGYTF
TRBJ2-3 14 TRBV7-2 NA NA TGTGCCAGCAGTGGATCGGCCGGTACAGATACGCAGTATTTT CASSGSAGTDTQYF
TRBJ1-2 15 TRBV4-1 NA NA TGCGCCAGCAGCCAAGGGGCAGGGACTGACTATGGCTACACCTTC CASSQGAGTDYGYTF
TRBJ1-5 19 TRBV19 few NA TGTGCCAGTAACCTTCAATTTTCGACAGGAAAATATAGCAATCAGCCCCAGCATTTT CASNLQFSTGKYSNQPQHF
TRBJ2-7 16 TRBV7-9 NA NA TGTGCCAGCAGCTTATTCCTGGGAGGGGGCTCCTACGAGCAGTACTTC CASSLFLGGGSYEQYF
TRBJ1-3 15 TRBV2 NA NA TGTGCCAGCAGTGAAGATGTGACCCATGGAAACACCATATATTTT CASSEDVTHGNTIYF
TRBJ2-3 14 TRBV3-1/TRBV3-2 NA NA TGTGCCAGCAGCCTCCGAGGGGGGGCCGCTACGCAGTATTTT CASSLRGGAATQYF
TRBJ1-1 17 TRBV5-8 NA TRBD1 TGTGCCAGCAGCTTGGAACAGGGGGCGGGGGTTAACACTGAAGCTTTCTTT CASSLEQGAGVNTEAFF
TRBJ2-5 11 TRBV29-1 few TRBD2 TGCAGCGTTGAATGGGGGGGAAGACAGTACTTC CSVEWGGRQYF
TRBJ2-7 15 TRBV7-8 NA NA TGTGCCAGCAGCTCGAGACAGGAGAGCTCCTACGAGCAGTACTTC CASSSRQESSYEQYF
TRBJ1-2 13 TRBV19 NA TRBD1 TGTGCCAGTACTCGGACAGGGCTCTATGGCTACACCTTC CASTRTGLYGYTF
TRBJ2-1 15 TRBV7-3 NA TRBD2 TGTGCCAGCAGCGCTAGCGGGGGGGCAAGCGATGAGCAGTTCTTC CASSASGGASDEQFF
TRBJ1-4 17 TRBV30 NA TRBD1 TGTGCCTGGAGTGGAGCCTTACGAGACAGGGCGAATGAAAAACTGTTTTTT CAWSGALRDRANEKLFF
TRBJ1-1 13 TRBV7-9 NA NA TGTGCCAGCAGCTCCGGGACAAGGTTCGATGGTTTCTTT CASSSGTRFDGFF
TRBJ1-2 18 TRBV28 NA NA TGTGCCAGCAGTTCATATGCCCAGGGGCAGGGATCCCGCTATGGCTACACCTTC CASSSYAQGQGSRYGYTF
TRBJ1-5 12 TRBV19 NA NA TGTGCCAGTAGGCAGGGCGGTCAGCCCCAGCATTTT CASRQGGQPQHF
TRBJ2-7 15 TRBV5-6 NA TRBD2 TGTGCCAGCAGCTTATTAGCGGGACTCTCCTACGAGCAGTACTTC CASSLLAGLSYEQYF
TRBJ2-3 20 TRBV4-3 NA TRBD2 TGCGCCAGCAGCCAAGATAATTTGGGGGCCCTAGCGGGGGTATCAGATACGCAGTATTTT CASSQDNLGALAGVSDTQYF
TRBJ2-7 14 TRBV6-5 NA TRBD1 TGTGCCAGCAGTTACTCACAGGGGGCTGGCGAGCAGTACTTC CASSYSQGAGEQYF
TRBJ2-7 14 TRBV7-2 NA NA TGTGCCAGCAGCTTAGGAGGGGCCGGTTACGAGCAGTACTTC CASSLGGAGYEQYF
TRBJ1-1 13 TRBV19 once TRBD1 TGTGCCAGTACGATGACAGGGCCCCCTGAAGCTTTCTTT CASTMTGPPEAFF
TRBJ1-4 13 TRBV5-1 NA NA TGCGCCAGCAGCTCGGCCCCTAATGAAAAACTGTTTTTT CASSSAPNEKLFF
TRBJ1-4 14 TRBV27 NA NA TGTGCCAGCAGTTTTGGGAGGGGTAATGAAAAACTGTTTTTT CASSFGRGNEKLFF
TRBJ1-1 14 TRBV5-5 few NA TGTGCCAGCAGCTCCCTGGGGGGCGGCACTGAAGCTTTCTTT CASSSLGGGTEAFF
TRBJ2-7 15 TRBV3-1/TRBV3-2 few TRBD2 TGTGCCAGCAGCCAAGATACAACTAGCGGAGGGGAGCAGTACTTC CASSQDTTSGGEQYF
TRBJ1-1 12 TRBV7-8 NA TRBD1 TGTGCCAGCAGCCTCAGGACAGGGCCGCCATCATTT CASSLRTGPPSF
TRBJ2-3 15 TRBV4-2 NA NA TGTGCCAGCAGCCAAGATAAAGGTCCCACAGATACGCAGTATTTT CASSQDKGPTDTQYF